This TCR beta chain was recovered during a study of T cell changes during pregnancy in multiple sclerosis. Trimming pared 2 bases from V and 3 bases from J, leaving 14 bases between. In germline, CDR1 is WSHSY, CDR2 SAAADI. The CDR3 is 15 residues long. The method was immunoSEQ multiplex PCR; TCRdb's version includes in-frame clones alone and lacks a portion of them. This table has tens of thousands of clones, roughly nine tenths appearing once. Here the sequenced sample was peripheral blood, taken after pregnancy. The chain couples TRBV10-2 to TRBJ2-7; D perhaps matches TRBD2 (5 bases). The TCR was taken from a female donor in good health, enrolled as a control in a pregnancy study. DNA for the CDR3: TGCGCCAGCAGTGAGATGGGCGGGCCTAGCTACGAGCAGTACTTC. Its protein is CASSEMGGPSYEQYF.